These T cell receptor beta chains were read from a single sample in a study of blood T cells in healthy people across ages. TCRdb ran MiXCR on the 5' RACE reads and lists one entry per CDR3 protein. The sample holds about 1.7 million distinct CDR3 sequences, over 25% seen once. The specimen sequenced was blood. These receptors came from a woman in her 30s in good health. CDR3s include the opening cysteine and the closing phenylalanine or tryptophan. The D gene is left open where the match is weak. Clone size appears in some rows only: once, few, many, or a class for an expanded clone.

J gene,V gene,clone size,D gene,CDR3 DNA,CDR3 protein
TRBJ1-1,TRBV28,few,TRBD1,TGTGCCAGCAGTACCCGGACAGGGAGGTACACTGAAGCTTTCTTT,CASSTRTGRYTEAFF
TRBJ2-7,TRBV11-2,NA,NA,TGTACCAGCGCCGAGGGGGGCTCCTACGAGCAGTACTTC,CTSAEGGSYEQYF
TRBJ2-7,TRBV20-1,few,TRBD1,TGCAGTGCGCCCCCCGGACAGGGCCTCGACGAGCAGTACTTC,CSAPPGQGLDEQYF
TRBJ2-1,TRBV20-1,few,NA,TGCAGTGCTGGGGGGGGTAACCAGGGGCGTAATGAGCAGTTCTTC,CSAGGGNQGRNEQFF
TRBJ2-1,TRBV29-1,many,NA,TGCAGCCGGGTCGTCAACAATGAGCAGTTCTTC,CSRVVNNEQFF
TRBJ1-1,TRBV4-2,few,NA,TGTGCCAGCAGACCCGGGACAATAAATGAAGCTTTCTTT,CASRPGTINEAFF
TRBJ1-6,TRBV4-2,NA,NA,TGTGCCAGCAGCTTTACGACAGGCGCTAATTCACCCCTCCACTTT,CASSFTTGANSPLHF
TRBJ2-7,TRBV7-8,few,TRBD2,TGTGCCAGCAGCGCCTTAACTACTAGCGGATACGAGCAGTACTTC,CASSALTTSGYEQYF
TRBJ2-5,TRBV20-1,few,TRBD1,TGCAGTGCCCCTGGACAGGGCAGGGAGACCCAGTACTTC,CSAPGQGRETQYF
TRBJ1-1,TRBV21-1,NA,NA,TGTGCCAGCACCCCTGGGCAGGGTGGCATAGACACTGAAGCTTTCTTT,CASTPGQGGIDTEAFF
TRBJ2-7,TRBV6-6,NA,NA,TGTGCCAGCAGTTACTCAGGCAGGGGGGACTACGAGCAGTACTTC,CASSYSGRGDYEQYF
TRBJ2-1,TRBV20-1,NA,NA,TGCAGTGCTAGGCTTGGCGACTTCAATGAGCAGTTCTTC,CSARLGDFNEQFF
TRBJ2-1,TRBV4-1,many,TRBD1,TGCGCCAGCAGCCCACGGACAGGGAATGAGCAGTTCTTC,CASSPRTGNEQFF
TRBJ1-2,TRBV18,few,NA,TGTGCCAGCCCGCCGGGGGAGAACTATGGCTACACCTTC,CASPPGENYGYTF
TRBJ2-7,TRBV20-1,many,NA,TGCAGTGCGGGCATGGACAACCGCGAGCAGTACTTC,CSAGMDNREQYF
TRBJ2-7,TRBV12-3/TRBV12-4,NA,NA,TGTGCCAGCACCTCTAGGAACAATGAGCAGTACTTC,CASTSRNNEQYF
TRBJ2-7,TRBV7-9,few,TRBD1,TGTGCCAGCAGCTTAGAACCACGGACAGGGGGCTCCTACGAGCAGTACTTC,CASSLEPRTGGSYEQYF
TRBJ2-7,TRBV18,few,NA,TGTGCCAGCTCACCACCTTTAAGTCCATCTTGGCGCGAGCAGTACTTC,CASSPPLSPSWREQYF
TRBJ2-7,TRBV6-5,NA,TRBD2,TGTGCCAGCAGTTACTCGGGACTAGCAGGCTACGAGCAGTACTTC,CASSYSGLAGYEQYF
TRBJ1-4,TRBV28,NA,NA,TGTGCCAGCAGTTTATCTACAGCGGATGAAAAACTGTTTTTT,CASSLSTADEKLFF
TRBJ2-1,TRBV5-1,few,TRBD2,TGCGCCAGCGGCAGACTAGCGGGAGGACAGGGGGATGAGCAGTTCTTC,CASGRLAGGQGDEQFF
TRBJ2-7,TRBV12-3/TRBV12-4,NA,TRBD1,TGTGCCAGCAGTTCATGGGGACAGCTAGCCTACGAGCAGTACTTC,CASSSWGQLAYEQYF
TRBJ2-7,TRBV5-1,few,TRBD2,TGCGCCAGCAGCGTAGGCGGGGGAGGCAGTGAGCAGTACTTC,CASSVGGGGSEQYF
TRBJ2-7,TRBV5-1,few,NA,TGCGCCAGCAGCCATAGACGGGGGTTCTACGAGCAGTACTTC,CASSHRRGFYEQYF
TRBJ1-2,TRBV7-9,NA,NA,TGTGCCAGCAGCTCACTATCGGGGCGGAGTGATGGCTACACCTTC,CASSSLSGRSDGYTF
TRBJ2-5,TRBV11-2,NA,TRBD2,TGTGCCAGCAGTTCCCTGCCTAGCGGGAGGGCCGGGGAGACCCAGTACTTC,CASSSLPSGRAGETQYF
TRBJ2-3,TRBV7-2,NA,TRBD1,TGTGCCAGCAGCCGGGACAGAACTAGCACAGATACGCAGTATTTT,CASSRDRTSTDTQYF
TRBJ2-3,TRBV10-3,few,NA,TGTGCCATCACGGCAGGGAGCACAGATACGCAGTATTTT,CAITAGSTDTQYF
TRBJ2-1,TRBV6-2/TRBV6-3,NA,TRBD2,TGTGCCAGCGGGGGGGGAGGAACGAATGAGCAGTTCTTC,CASGGGGTNEQFF
TRBJ2-1,TRBV2,few,NA,TGTGCCAGCAACCAGAGACTTAGCAATGAGCAGTTCTTC,CASNQRLSNEQFF
TRBJ1-2,TRBV12-3/TRBV12-4,NA,NA,TGTGCCAGCAGTCAAACCGGGACGGACTATGGCTACACCTTC,CASSQTGTDYGYTF
TRBJ1-6,TRBV5-1,few,NA,TGCGCCAGCAGCTTGGCCCTTACGGACAGTGGTTCACCCCTCCACTTT,CASSLALTDSGSPLHF
TRBJ1-5,TRBV6-2/TRBV6-3,few,NA,TGTGCCAGCAGTTCGACTCAGGGGTATCAGCCCCAGCATTTT,CASSSTQGYQPQHF
TRBJ2-7,TRBV6-1,few,TRBD1,TGTGCCGTAACAGCTACAGGGGGACCCTACGAGCAGTACTTC,CAVTATGGPYEQYF
TRBJ2-5,TRBV2,NA,TRBD2,TGTGCCAGCAGTGAAGTTGGCGGGAGCTTCGGGGAGACCCAGTACTTC,CASSEVGGSFGETQYF
TRBJ1-4,TRBV4-3,NA,TRBD1,TGCGCCAGCAGCCAAGATCGGCAGACAGGGGAAAAACTGTTTTTT,CASSQDRQTGEKLFF
TRBJ2-5,TRBV7-2,NA,NA,TGTGCCAGCAGCTTAGCGTTCACAGAAGAGCAGTACTTC,CASSLAFTEEQYF
TRBJ1-5,TRBV5-1,few,NA,TGCGCCAGCAGCTTGGGACCGACAAGGGACAATCAGCCCCAGCATTTT,CASSLGPTRDNQPQHF
TRBJ1-1,TRBV7-6,once,TRBD1,TGTGCCAGCAGCACGAACAGGGGCGTGGGTTCCGAAGCTTTCTTT,CASSTNRGVGSEAFF
TRBJ2-5,TRBV20-1,few,TRBD2,TGCAGTGCTAGAGACCTAGCGGGGGGTTGGACCCAGTACTTC,CSARDLAGGWTQYF
TRBJ2-1,TRBV20-1,NA,TRBD2,TGCAGTGCTAGAGTTACTAGCGGGAGATTGTACAATGAGCAGTTCTTC,CSARVTSGRLYNEQFF
TRBJ2-7,TRBV5-1,few,NA,TGCGCCAGCAGCTTCGGGACACTCATCGACGAGCAGTACTTC,CASSFGTLIDEQYF
TRBJ2-5,TRBV12-3/TRBV12-4,many,NA,TGTGCCAGCAGTTCACAGGAAGGCGGGGCCCAGTACTTC,CASSSQEGGAQYF
TRBJ2-1,TRBV4-3,many,NA,TGCGCCAGCAGCCAAGATGAAGGGGGGGACTTACCTAATGAGCAGTTCTTC,CASSQDEGGDLPNEQFF